The 10 T cell receptor beta chains given below trace back to one sample, sequenced in a study of cytomegalovirus exposure and HLA in healthy donors. In the PCR, 60 Vbeta and 13 Jbeta primers were used. Profiling relied on immunoSEQ multiplex PCR, and the TCRdb table lists in-frame clones only, not all of them. The table shows 55,000 to 65,000 clones, with more than 65% occurring only once. Sample: PBMCs. These receptors were taken from a woman in her thirties in good health and CMV-seronegative.

The chain joins TRBV5-6 to TRBJ1-1; D remains ambiguous. CDR3 length: 15 residues. Trimming cost V 0 bases and J 0 bases, with 9 bases left between them. Germline-derived CDR1 and CDR2 are SGHDT and YYEEEE. CDR3 bases: TGTGCCAGCAGCTTGGACCAGGCCATGAACACTGAAGCTTTCTTT. As protein: CASSLDQAMNTEAFF.

The chain has TRBV5-5 and TRBJ2-7, with a tentative D call TRBD1 (6 bases). The CDR3 has 15 amino acids. The germline V gene has CDR1 SGHKS and CDR2 YYEKEE (reference sequence). V gave up 0 bases and J gave up 2 bases, with 12 bases separating them. This CDR3 is CASSLERTAAYEQYV. CDR3 sequence (DNA): TGTGCCAGCAGCTTGGAGCGGACAGCTGCCTACGAGCAGTACGTC.

In its sample, this clone was seen a few times. The chain is built from TRBV19 and TRBJ2-1; TRBD1 matches 9 bases. The CDR3 has 16 residues. Germline CDR1 and CDR2: LNHDA and SQIVND (reference sequence). V trimming: 1 base; J trimming: 2 bases; junction bases outside the gene matches: 3. This CDR3 reads CASSIVWDRAYNEQFF. The CDR3 bases are TGTGCCAGTAGTATAGTATGGGACAGGGCCTACAATGAGCAGTTCTTC.

This clone showed up just once. V gene TRBV2 combines with J gene TRBJ1-2, with TRBD1 as a possible D gene (6 bases). CDR3 length equals 15 residues. Trimming cost V 8 bases and J 8 bases, with 24 bases left between them. Looked up from germline, CDR1 is SNHLY and CDR2 is FYNNEI. This CDR3 is CASRSRDNRSGGYTF. In nucleotides, the CDR3 is TGTGCCAGCCGAAGCCGGGACAACCGCTCGGGGGGCTACACCTTC.

In the case of this clone: At one end the junction does not follow the germline gene, possibly because of a read error. This rearrangement joins TRBV10-3 to TRBJ1-2, with 7 bases matching TRBD1. Germline V gene data show CDR1 as ENHRY and CDR2 as SYGVKD. This CDR3 contains 14 residues. CDR3 amino acids: CAISESRGQDGHTF. CDR3 nucleotides: TGTGCCATCAGTGAGTCTAGGGGGCAGGATGGCCACACCTTC.

The chain recombines TRBV7-2 with TRBJ1-1, with a weak D call TRBD1 (6 bases). CDR1 is SGHTA, CDR2 FQGNSA, per germline. The CDR3 runs 16 residues. The ends were cut back, 1 base at V and 3 bases at J, with 15 bases in the middle. The CDR3 sequence is CASSLVAVGAHTEAFF. The CDR3 DNA follows: TGTGCCAGCAGCTTAGTGGCGGTGGGGGCCCACACTGAAGCTTTCTTT.

The rearrangement joins TRBV19 to TRBJ2-7; 9 nucleotides agree with TRBD2. Germline lookup yields CDR1 LNHDA and CDR2 SQIVND (reference sequence). The CDR3 covers 15 residues. J gave up 3 bases and V 5 bases, and 8 bases lay outside the gene matches. The CDR3 is CASSDQRGARYEQYF. The CDR3 region has the DNA TGTGCCAGTAGTGACCAGCGGGGGGCCCGCTACGAGCAGTACTTC.

This clone has a single count. This chain connects TRBV30 to TRBJ2-3; possible D gene TRBD2, 5 bases. The CDR3 runs 14 residues. V lost 2 bases and J lost 0, with 9 bases in between. The germline V gene encodes CDR1 GTSNPN and CDR2 SVGIG (reference sequence). For the CDR3, the DNA is TGTGCCTGGAGTAGGCGGACTAGCACAGATACGCAGTATTTT. It codes for CAWSRRTSTDTQYF.

The V call is TRBV5-6, the J call TRBJ2-7, with 10 bases identical to TRBD2. The CDR3 runs to 14 residues. V was clipped by 6 bases and J by 7 bases; unmatched bases: 10. The germline gives CDR1 SGHDT, CDR2 YYEEEE. DNA for the CDR3: TGTGCCAGCACCCGACTAGCGGGCGAGGGAGAGCAGTACGTC. Protein: CASTRLAGEGEQYV.

The genes are TRBV5-1 and TRBJ1-5; 9 bases align to TRBD1. This CDR3 region has 15 residues. The trim removed 4 bases at V and 8 bases at J, leaving 10 bases unmatched. CDR1 SGHRS and CDR2 YFSETQ come from the germline V gene. The chain's CDR3 is CASSPGTGTWEPQHF. The CDR3 DNA sequence: TGCGCCAGCAGCCCCGGGACAGGGACCTGGGAGCCCCAGCATTTT.